This T cell receptor beta chain is from a study of blood T cell repertoires in COVID-19. On the study more broadly: COVID-19 samples, acute and convalescent, were from the United States, Italy and Spain. From T cells, B-cell-depleted T cells, or PBMCs came the material, which was cDNA or gDNA.

Trimming shortened V by 1 base and J by 9 bases, and 13 bases separated the two germline ends. The CDR3 contains 14 residues. The germline V gene has CDR1 MGHRA and CDR2 YSYEKL. Seattle enrolled patients during active infection and tracked them longitudinally. Here immunoSEQ multiplex PCR was the method, and the copy in TCRdb shows in-frame clones only, minus some. The table has hundreds of thousands of clones, 81% seen once. The chain joins TRBV4-1 to TRBJ1-5, with D maybe TRBD1 (5 bases). The receptor comes from a woman at least 80 years old with COVID-19, enrolled during active disease. The sample was peripheral blood. Written as DNA, the CDR3 is TGCGCCAGCAGCCAAGGGACATCAGGGCGGCCCCAGCATTTT. Protein: CASSQGTSGRPQHF.